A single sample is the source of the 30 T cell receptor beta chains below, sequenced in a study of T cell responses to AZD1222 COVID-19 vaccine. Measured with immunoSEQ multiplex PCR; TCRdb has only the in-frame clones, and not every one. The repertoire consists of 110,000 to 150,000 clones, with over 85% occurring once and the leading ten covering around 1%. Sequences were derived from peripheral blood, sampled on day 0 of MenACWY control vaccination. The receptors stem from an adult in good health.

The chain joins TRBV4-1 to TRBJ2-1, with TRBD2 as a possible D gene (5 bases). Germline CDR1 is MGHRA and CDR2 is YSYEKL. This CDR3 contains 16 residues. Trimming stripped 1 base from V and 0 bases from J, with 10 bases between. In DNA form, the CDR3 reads TGCGCCAGCAGCCAAGCTCAAGCGGCCTCCTACAATGAGCAGTTCTTC. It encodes CASSQAQAASYNEQFF.

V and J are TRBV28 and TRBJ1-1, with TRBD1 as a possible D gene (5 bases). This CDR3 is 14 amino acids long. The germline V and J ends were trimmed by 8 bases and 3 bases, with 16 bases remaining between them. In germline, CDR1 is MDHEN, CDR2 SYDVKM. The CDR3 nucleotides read TGTGCCAGCCGAAACCGGGGGACGGACACTGAAGCTTTCTTT. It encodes CASRNRGTDTEAFF. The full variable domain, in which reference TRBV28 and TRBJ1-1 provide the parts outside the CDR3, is DVKVTQSSRYLVKRTGEKVFLECVQDMDHENMFWYRQDPGLGLRLIYFSYDVKMKEKGDIPEGYSVSREKKERFSLILESASTNQTSMYLCASRNRGTDTEAFFGQGTRLTVV.

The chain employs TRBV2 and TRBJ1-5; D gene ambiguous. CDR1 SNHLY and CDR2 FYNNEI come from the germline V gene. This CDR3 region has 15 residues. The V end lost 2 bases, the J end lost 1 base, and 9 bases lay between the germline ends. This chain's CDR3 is CASSEFQASNQPQHF. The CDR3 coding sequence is TGTGCCAGCAGTGAATTTCAGGCGAGCAATCAGCCCCAGCATTTT.

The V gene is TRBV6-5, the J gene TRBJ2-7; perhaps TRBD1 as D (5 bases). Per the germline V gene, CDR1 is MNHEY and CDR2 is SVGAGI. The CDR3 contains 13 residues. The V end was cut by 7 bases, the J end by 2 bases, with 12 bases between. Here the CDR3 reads CASNRGPTYEQYF. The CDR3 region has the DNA TGTGCCAGCAATAGGGGTCCGACCTACGAGCAGTACTTC.

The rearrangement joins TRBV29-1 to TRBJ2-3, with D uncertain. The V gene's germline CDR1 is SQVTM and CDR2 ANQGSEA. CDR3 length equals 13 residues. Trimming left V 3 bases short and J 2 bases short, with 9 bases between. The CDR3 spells CSVERAYTDTQYF. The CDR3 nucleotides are TGCAGCGTTGAGAGAGCATACACAGATACGCAGTATTTT.

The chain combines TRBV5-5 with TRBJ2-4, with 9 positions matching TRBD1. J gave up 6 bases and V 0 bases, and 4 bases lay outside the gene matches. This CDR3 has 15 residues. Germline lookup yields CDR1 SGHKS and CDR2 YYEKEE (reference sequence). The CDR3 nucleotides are TGTGCCAGCAGCTTGGCCGGGACAGGGAGAAACATTCAGTACTTC. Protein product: CASSLAGTGRNIQYF.

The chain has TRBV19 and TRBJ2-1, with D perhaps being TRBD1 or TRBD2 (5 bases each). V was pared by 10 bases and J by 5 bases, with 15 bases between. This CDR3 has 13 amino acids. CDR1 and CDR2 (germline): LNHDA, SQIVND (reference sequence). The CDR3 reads CAIARGQNNEQFF. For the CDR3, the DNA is TGTGCCATTGCACGGGGCCAAAACAATGAGCAGTTCTTC.

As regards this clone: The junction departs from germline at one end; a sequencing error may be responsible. As DNA, the CDR3 is TGTGCCTGGAGTCGACAGGATAGCACTGAGGCTTTCTTT. Its protein is CAWSRQDSTEAFF. This chain links TRBV30 with TRBJ1-1; D possibly corresponds to TRBD1 (6 bases). This CDR3 contains 13 residues. Germline V CDR1 and CDR2: GTSNPN, SVGIG (reference sequence).

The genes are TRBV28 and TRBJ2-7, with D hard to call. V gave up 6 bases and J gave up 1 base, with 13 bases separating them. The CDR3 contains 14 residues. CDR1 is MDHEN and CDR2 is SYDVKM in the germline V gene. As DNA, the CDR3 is TGTGCCAGCAGGCGATCAGCGTCGTCCTACGAGCAGTACTTC. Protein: CASRRSASSYEQYF.

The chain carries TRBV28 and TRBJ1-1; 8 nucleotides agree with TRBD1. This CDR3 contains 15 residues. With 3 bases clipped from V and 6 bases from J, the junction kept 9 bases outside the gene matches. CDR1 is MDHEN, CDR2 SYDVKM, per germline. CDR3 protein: CASSFPRQGRPEAFF. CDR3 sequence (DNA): TGTGCCAGCAGTTTTCCTCGACAGGGGAGGCCTGAAGCTTTCTTT.

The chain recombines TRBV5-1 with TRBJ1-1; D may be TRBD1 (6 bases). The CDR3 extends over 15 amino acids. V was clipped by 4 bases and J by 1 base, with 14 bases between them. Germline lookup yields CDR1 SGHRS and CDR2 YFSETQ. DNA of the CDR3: TGCGCCAGCAGCCCTAACAGGGTGGGGAACACTGAAGCTTTCTTT. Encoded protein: CASSPNRVGNTEAFF.

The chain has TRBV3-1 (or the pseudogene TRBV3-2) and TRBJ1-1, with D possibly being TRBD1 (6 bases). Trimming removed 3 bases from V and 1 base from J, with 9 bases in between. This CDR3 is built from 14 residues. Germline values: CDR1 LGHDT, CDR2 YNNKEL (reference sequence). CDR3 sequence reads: CASSQKGGNTEAFF. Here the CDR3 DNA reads TGTGCCAGCAGCCAGAAAGGGGGGAACACTGAAGCTTTCTTT.

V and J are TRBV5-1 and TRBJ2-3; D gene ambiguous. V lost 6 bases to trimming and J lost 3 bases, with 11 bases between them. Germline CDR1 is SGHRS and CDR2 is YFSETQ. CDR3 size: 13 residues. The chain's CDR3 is CASNYGQTDTQYF. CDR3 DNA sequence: TGCGCCAGCAACTATGGGCAGACAGATACGCAGTATTTT.

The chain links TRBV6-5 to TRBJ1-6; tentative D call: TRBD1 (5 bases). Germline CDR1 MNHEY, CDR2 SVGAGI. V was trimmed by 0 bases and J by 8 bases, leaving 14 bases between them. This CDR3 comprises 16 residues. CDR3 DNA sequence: TGTGCCAGCAGTTACTCTCGGCAGGGATTGCATTCACCCCTCCACTTT. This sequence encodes CASSYSRQGLHSPLHF.

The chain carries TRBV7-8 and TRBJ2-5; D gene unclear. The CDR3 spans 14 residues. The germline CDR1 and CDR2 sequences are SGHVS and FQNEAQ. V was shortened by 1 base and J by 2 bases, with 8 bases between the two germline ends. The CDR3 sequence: CASSLGGQQETQYF. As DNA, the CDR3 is TGTGCCAGCAGCTTAGGTGGGCAACAAGAGACCCAGTACTTC.

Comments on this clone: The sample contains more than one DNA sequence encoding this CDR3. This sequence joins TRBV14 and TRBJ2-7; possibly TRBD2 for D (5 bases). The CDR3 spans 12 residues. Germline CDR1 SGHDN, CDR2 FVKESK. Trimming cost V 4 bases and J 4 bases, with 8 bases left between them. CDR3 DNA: TGTGCCAGCAGCCCCTCGGGGTACGAGCAGTACTTC. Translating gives CASSPSGYEQYF.

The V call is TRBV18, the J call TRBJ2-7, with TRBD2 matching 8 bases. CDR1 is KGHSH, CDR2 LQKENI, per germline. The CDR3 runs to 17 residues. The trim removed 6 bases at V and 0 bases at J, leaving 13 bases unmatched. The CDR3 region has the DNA TGTGCCAGCTCCCCGGGGGGGACTCTACGGTCCTCCTACGAGCAGTACTTC. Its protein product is CASSPGGTLRSSYEQYF.

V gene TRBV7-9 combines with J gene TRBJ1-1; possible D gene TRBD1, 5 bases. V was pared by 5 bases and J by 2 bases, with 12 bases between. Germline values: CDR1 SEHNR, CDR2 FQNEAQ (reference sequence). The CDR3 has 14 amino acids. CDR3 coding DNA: TGTGCCAGCAGCCTCCGACAGATTAACACTGAAGCTTTCTTT. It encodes CASSLRQINTEAFF.

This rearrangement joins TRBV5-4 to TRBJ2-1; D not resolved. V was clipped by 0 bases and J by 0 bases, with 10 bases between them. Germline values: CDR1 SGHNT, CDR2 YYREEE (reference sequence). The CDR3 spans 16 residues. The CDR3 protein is CASSLGRTSSYNEQFF. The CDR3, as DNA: TGTGCCAGCAGCTTGGGTCGGACGAGCTCCTACAATGAGCAGTTCTTC.

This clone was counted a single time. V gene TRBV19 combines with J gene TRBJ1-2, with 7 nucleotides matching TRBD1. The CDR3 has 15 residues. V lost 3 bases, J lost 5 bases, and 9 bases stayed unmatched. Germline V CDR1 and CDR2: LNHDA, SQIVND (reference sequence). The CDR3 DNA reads TGTGCCAGTAGTATTCAGGGGGGCCTGGAGTATGGCTACACCTTC. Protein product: CASSIQGGLEYGYTF.

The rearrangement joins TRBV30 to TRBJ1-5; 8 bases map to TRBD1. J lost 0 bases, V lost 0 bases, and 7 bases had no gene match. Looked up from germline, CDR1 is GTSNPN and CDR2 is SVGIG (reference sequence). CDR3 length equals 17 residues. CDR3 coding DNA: TGTGCCTGGAGTGTACCGACAGGGGCTTATAGCAATCAGCCCCAGCATTTT. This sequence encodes CAWSVPTGAYSNQPQHF. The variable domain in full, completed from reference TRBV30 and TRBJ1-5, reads SQTIHQWPATLVQPVGSPLSLECTVEGTSNPNLYWYRQAAGRGLQLLFYSVGIGQISSEVPQNLSASRPQDRQFILSSKKLLLSDSGFYLCAWSVPTGAYSNQPQHFGDGTRLSIL.

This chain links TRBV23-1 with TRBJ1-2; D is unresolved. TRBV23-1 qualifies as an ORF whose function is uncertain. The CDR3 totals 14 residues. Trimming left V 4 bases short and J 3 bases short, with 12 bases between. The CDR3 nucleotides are TGCGCCAGCAGTCGGCCAACGCACCACTATGGCTACACCTTC. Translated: CASSRPTHHYGYTF.

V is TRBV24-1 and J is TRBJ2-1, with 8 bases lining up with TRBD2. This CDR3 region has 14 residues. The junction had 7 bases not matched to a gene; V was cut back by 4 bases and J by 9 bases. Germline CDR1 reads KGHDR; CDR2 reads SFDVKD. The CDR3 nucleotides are TGTGCCACCAGTGACTCGATAGCGGGACTTGAGCAGTTCTTC. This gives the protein CATSDSIAGLEQFF.

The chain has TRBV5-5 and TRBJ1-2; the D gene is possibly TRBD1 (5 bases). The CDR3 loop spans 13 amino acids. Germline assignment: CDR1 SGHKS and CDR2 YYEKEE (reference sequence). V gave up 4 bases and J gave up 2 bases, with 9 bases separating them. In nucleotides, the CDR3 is TGTGCCAGCAGCCGGTGGGGGAACTATGGCTACACCTTC. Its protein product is CASSRWGNYGYTF.

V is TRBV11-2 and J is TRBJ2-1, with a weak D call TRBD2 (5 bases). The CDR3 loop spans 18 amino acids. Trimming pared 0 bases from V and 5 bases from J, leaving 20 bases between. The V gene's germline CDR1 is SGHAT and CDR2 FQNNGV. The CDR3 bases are TGTGCCAGCAGCTTAGATATTGGTAGCGCGGACCTCAACAATGAGCAGTTCTTC. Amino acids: CASSLDIGSADLNNEQFF.

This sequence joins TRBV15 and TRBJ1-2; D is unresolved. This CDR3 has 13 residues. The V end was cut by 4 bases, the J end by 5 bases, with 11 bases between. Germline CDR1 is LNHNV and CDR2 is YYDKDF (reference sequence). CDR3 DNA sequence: TGTGCCACCAGCAACTTGGCCCCTTATGGCTACACCTTC. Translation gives CATSNLAPYGYTF.

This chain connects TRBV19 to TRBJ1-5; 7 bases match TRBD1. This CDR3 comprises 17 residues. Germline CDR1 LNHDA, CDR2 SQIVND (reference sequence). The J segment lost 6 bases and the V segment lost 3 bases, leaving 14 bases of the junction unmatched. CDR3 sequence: CASSIWVWRGRGQPQHF. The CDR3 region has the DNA TGTGCCAGTAGTATTTGGGTGTGGAGGGGGCGAGGTCAGCCCCAGCATTTT.

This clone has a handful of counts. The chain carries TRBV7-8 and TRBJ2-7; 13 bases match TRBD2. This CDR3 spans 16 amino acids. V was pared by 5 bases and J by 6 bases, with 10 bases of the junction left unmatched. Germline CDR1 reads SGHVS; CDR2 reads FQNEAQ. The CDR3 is CASSPKRLAGGREQYF. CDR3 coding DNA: TGTGCCAGCAGCCCCAAACGACTAGCGGGGGGCCGCGAGCAGTACTTC. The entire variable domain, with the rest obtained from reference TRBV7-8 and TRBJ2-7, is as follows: GAGVSQSPRYKVAKRGQDVALRCDPISGHVSLFWYQQALGQGPEFLTYFQNEAQLDKSGLPSDRFFAERPEGSVSTLKIQRTQQEDSAVYLCASSPKRLAGGREQYFGPGTRLTVT.

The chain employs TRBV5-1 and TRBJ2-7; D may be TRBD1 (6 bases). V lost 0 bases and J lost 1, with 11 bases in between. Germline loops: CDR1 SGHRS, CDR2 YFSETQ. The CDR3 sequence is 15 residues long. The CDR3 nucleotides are TGCGCCAGCAGCTTGGGACAGGCCGCATCCTACGAGCAGTACTTC. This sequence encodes CASSLGQAASYEQYF.

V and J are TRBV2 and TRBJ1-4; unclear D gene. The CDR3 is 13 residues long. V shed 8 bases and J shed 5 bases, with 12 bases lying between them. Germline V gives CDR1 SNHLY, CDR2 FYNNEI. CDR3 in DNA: TGTGCCAGCGGGTCAATTACAAATGAAAAACTGTTTTTT. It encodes CASGSITNEKLFF.